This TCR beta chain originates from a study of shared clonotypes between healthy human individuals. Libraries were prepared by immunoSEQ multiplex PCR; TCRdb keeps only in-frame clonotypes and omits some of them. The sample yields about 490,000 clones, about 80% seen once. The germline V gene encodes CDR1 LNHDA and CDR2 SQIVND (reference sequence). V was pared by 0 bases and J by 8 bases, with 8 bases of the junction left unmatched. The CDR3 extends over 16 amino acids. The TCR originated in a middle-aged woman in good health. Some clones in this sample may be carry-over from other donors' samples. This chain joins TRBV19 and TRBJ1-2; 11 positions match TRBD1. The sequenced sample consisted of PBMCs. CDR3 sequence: CASSIDVGQGAFGYTF. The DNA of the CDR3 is TGTGCCAGTAGTATAGATGTTGGACAGGGGGCGTTCGGCTACACCTTC.